Listed below are T cell receptor beta chains from one sample, sequenced in a study of regulatory T cells in long-lasting Graves disease. MiXCR, run by TCRdb on the multiplex PCR reads, gives a single entry per CDR3 protein. The sample carries approximately 460,000 distinct CDR3 sequences, about a sixth recorded once. These data were likewise used in another study, on T cells in Graves' hyperthyroidism and ophthalmopathy.

Sample: peripheral blood mononuclear cells (PBMCs), taken at new diagnosis, from a patient treated with antithyroid drugs. The receptors shown here come from a woman in her twenties or thirties with Graves disease. The CDR3 runs from the conserved cysteine through the conserved F or W. Each record gives: V gene, clone size, J gene, D gene, CDR3 DNA, CDR3 protein. A D gene is named only where the DNA matches it firmly. Expanded clones are given a class, and other clones once, few, many or no size at all.

TRBV20-1,many,TRBJ1-5,.,TGCAGTGCTAGTAACAGGAAGGCGCCCAATCAGCCCCAGCATTTT,CSASNRKAPNQPQHF
TRBV27,many,TRBJ2-3,TRBD2,TGTGCCAGCAGTTTATCTCGACTAGCGGGCGTTGGGGTTACGCAGTATTTT,CASSLSRLAGVGVTQYF
TRBV20-1,.,TRBJ2-5,.,TGCAGTGCCGGAGACCGTAGACAGAACACTCAAGAGACCCAGTACTTC,CSAGDRRQNTQETQYF
TRBV3-1,many,TRBJ2-7,.,TGTGCCAGCAGCCAAGAGGGCAGCCTTAACGAGCAGTACTTC,CASSQEGSLNEQYF
TRBV27,.,TRBJ2-7,.,TGTGCCAGCGGAAGTAACGACTGGCAGTACTTC,CASGSNDWQYF
TRBV4-2,many,TRBJ2-7,.,TGTGCCAGCAGCCAAGCGTGGACGGAGGGCGACGAGCAGTACTTC,CASSQAWTEGDEQYF
TRBV2,many,TRBJ2-1,.,TGTGCCAGCAACAGACAAGGTGACAATGAGCAGTTCTTC,CASNRQGDNEQFF
TRBV4-1,few,TRBJ2-5,.,TGCGCCAGCAGCCAAGGAATAGAAGAGACCCAGTACTTC,CASSQGIEETQYF
TRBV7-2,few,TRBJ2-3,.,TGTGCCAGCAGCCCCCAAGTGGCAGATACGCAGTATTTT,CASSPQVADTQYF
TRBV10-3,.,TRBJ1-5,.,TGTGCCATCAGTGAGACCGGGTCTAATAGCAATCAGCCCCAGCATTTT,CAISETGSNSNQPQHF